A selection of T cell receptor beta chains follows, all from one sample in a study of siplizumab effects on memory and regulatory T cells. TCRdb's copy holds only in-frame clones and misses some; the assay was immunoSEQ multiplex PCR. The sample contains about 100,000 clones, about 94% of which appear only once. Source material: non-Treg CD4+ T cells sorted from blood. These TCRs come from a human donor in good health. Each CDR3 is given with its conserved first and last residue.

TRBV7-9,TRBJ1-5,CASSGAQGYNQPQHF
TRBV18,TRBJ2-7,CASSPPEGQGSYEQYF
TRBV11-2,TRBJ1-1,CASSLERGAEAFF
TRBV19,TRBJ1-1,CASSIGSGALAFF
TRBV27,TRBJ2-5,CASPRLALEWETQYF
TRBV5-4,TRBJ1-6,CASSLQSGNNSPLHF
TRBV7-9,TRBJ2-1,CASSLFLSPEQFF
TRBV7-6,TRBJ2-7,CASSLAADSSYEQYF
TRBV15,TRBJ2-6,CATSLGATVPGANVLTF
TRBV28,TRBJ2-7,CASSLGVPSYEQYF
TRBV6-6,TRBJ1-2,CASSRSLGSGYTF
TRBV5-8,TRBJ2-7,CASSAGLAGGLVDEQYF
TRBV19,TRBJ2-1,CASRLGGPSYNEQFF
TRBV30,TRBJ1-1,CAWSPGPNTEAFF
TRBV7-8,TRBJ2-7,CASSVPGRTVYEQYF
TRBV7-8,TRBJ2-1,CASSPGLAGGREQFF
TRBV18,TRBJ2-7,CASSPGLASYEQYF
TRBV19,TRBJ2-5,CASSIVHIQQGGRRETQYF
TRBV5-6,TRBJ1-3,CASNAFHSGNTIYF
TRBV14,TRBJ2-3,CASSPYTDTQYF
TRBV7-9,TRBJ2-5,CASSRRGVPGETQYF
TRBV7-3,TRBJ2-1,CASRLTLAGVHEQFF
TRBV7-3,TRBJ2-2,CASSSGTSGRSFHTGELFF
TRBV11-3,TRBJ2-5,CASSSNQETQYF
TRBV18,TRBJ1-1,CASSPPGQNIKAFF
TRBV18,TRBJ2-5,CASSPRARQETQYF
TRBV5-1,TRBJ2-7,CASSLASREGEQYF
TRBV6-6,TRBJ2-7,CASRAGLADSYEQYF
TRBV7-9,TRBJ2-1,CASSLRSGRAYNEQFF
TRBV19,TRBJ2-3,CASSKHSGQGGSDTQYF
TRBV4-2,TRBJ2-1,CASSQDGGYNEQFF
TRBV10-1,TRBJ2-3,CASSESKQITDTQYF
TRBV7-9,TRBJ2-1,CASSLANGRGEQFF
TRBV19,TRBJ2-3,CASSTSSGSRSDTQYF
TRBV5-4,TRBJ2-3,CASSVSGRAGGDTQYF
TRBV6-1,TRBJ1-2,CASSVLQGNYGYTF
TRBV5-4,TRBJ1-2,CASSLAGGVKSGYTF
TRBV2,TRBJ2-1,CASSFGRDEQFF
TRBV28,TRBJ1-2,CASSQGGFGTGDALNYGYTF
TRBV7-3,TRBJ2-1,CASSFDPQASEQFF
TRBV6-6,TRBJ2-2,CASNYPGQASFELFF
TRBV28,TRBJ2-5,CASSRPGEQTQYF
TRBV11-1,TRBJ2-5,CASSLRLAGEVTQYF
TRBV29-1,TRBJ2-5,CSVIVTDQETQYF
TRBV7-6,TRBJ2-2,CASSAAAGELFF
TRBV5-1,TRBJ2-1,CASHEGHEQFF
TRBV9,TRBJ1-2,CASSHQRDRGAGYTF
TRBV5-1,TRBJ2-7,CASREMGLEIGHEQYF
TRBV6-1,TRBJ1-2,CASSDRAPGYTF
TRBV6-6,TRBJ2-5,CASSPLAGRVGTQYF
TRBV5-1,TRBJ2-2,CASSLYGGSQAGELFF
TRBV19,TRBJ1-3,CASIDSTGNTIYF
TRBV7-2,TRBJ1-2,CASSLAPGGAKSYGYTF